The 4 T cell receptor beta chains listed next were all sequenced from one sample in a study of OX40 agonist ivuxolimab in advanced cancers. Clones were sequenced by immunoSEQ multiplex PCR, and TCRdb holds only the in-frame ones, with some missing. The sample carries roughly 86,000 clones, about 94% recorded once. The material was CD4+ or CD8+ T cells sorted from blood, obtained in a trial of the OX40 agonist ivuxolimab. The receptors were gathered from an adult with an advanced solid tumor such as melanoma, head and neck, liver or kidney cancer.

This clone was counted once. This rearrangement joins TRBV15 to TRBJ1-5; 8 positions agree with TRBD1. The CDR3 contains 16 residues. The V gene end was trimmed by 2 bases and the J gene end by 2 bases; junction bases not matched to a gene: 5. CDR1 LNHNV and CDR2 YYDKDF come from the germline V gene (reference sequence). CDR3 DNA sequence: TGTGCCACCAGCAGACCTGACAGGGGTCGCAATCAGCCCCAGCATTTT. Its protein product is CATSRPDRGRNQPQHF. The full variable domain, completed using reference TRBV15 and TRBJ1-5, is DAMVIQNPRYQVTQFGKPVTLSCSQTLNHNVMYWYQQKSSQAPKLLFHYYDKDFNNEADTPDNFQSRRPNTSFCFLDIRSPGLGDTAMYLCATSRPDRGRNQPQHFGDGTRLSIL.

V is TRBV6-6 and J is TRBJ2-5, with D uncertain. V lost 6 bases and J lost 5, with 13 bases in between. The CDR3 covers 13 residues. Germline assignment: CDR1 MNHNY and CDR2 SVGAGI (reference sequence). The CDR3 reads CASSSGPAETQYF. CDR3 nucleotides: TGTGCCAGCAGCTCCGGCCCGGCGGAGACCCAGTACTTC.

The V and J genes are TRBV30 and TRBJ1-1; no definite D call. The CDR3 extends over 11 amino acids. Germline V CDR1 and CDR2: GTSNPN, SVGIG (reference sequence). Deletions cut 2 bases from V and 6 bases from J, with 7 bases between. The CDR3 region is CAWSQSAEAFF. CDR3 in DNA: TGTGCCTGGAGTCAAAGCGCTGAAGCTTTCTTT.

Only one count was recorded for this clone. The V gene is TRBV5-1, the J gene TRBJ2-1, with 12 bases matching TRBD2. This CDR3 is built from 15 residues. Germline V lookup: CDR1 SGHRS, CDR2 YFSETQ. V lost 10 bases, J lost 7 bases, and 12 bases stayed unmatched. CDR3 DNA sequence: TGCGCCTCTATGGAATGGGGGACTAGCGGGAATGAGCAGTTCTTC. This gives the protein CASMEWGTSGNEQFF.